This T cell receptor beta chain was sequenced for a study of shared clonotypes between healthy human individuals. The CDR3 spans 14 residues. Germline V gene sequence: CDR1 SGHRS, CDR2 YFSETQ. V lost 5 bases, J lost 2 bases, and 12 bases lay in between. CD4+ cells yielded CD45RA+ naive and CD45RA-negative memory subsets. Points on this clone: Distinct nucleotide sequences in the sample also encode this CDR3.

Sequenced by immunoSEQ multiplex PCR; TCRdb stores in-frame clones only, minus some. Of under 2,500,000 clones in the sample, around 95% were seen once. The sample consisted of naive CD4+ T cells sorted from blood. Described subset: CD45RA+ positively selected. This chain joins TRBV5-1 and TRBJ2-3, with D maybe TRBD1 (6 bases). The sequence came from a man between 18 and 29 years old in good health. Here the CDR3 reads CASRRWTDTDTQYF. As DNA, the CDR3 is TGCGCCAGCAGACGTTGGACAGACACAGATACGCAGTATTTT.